The T cell receptor beta chain described here comes from a study of blood T cell repertoires in COVID-19 (dated by TCRdb to the early 2020s). Study-level background: Samples covering the acute and convalescent phases of COVID-19 were provided by collaborators in the United States, Italy and Spain. The samples were drawn from the first 160 participants of the ongoing ImmuneRACE study and from more than 1,000 subjects provided by 6 global collaborators. The repertoires were released in a freely available public database intended as a resource for research on the immune response to SARS-CoV-2. A de-identified subject ID, COVID-19 status, age in years and sex were almost always included in the sample metadata. Where available, HLA class I and class II types were obtained from metadata supplied by the sample provider rather than from assay-based typing. The material from the prospective study consisted of cDNA or gDNA derived from T cells, B-cell-depleted T cells, or PBMCs. Deeply sampled blood TCRbeta repertoires from subjects exposed to, actively infected with, or recovered from COVID-19 were included in the dataset.

About this clone: No cognate antigen has been identified for it. No qualities accompany the bases; no much larger clone lies one base away.

The paper as a whole reports these results and caveats: The amount of clinical and demographic metadata varied by source and participant and was provided uncurated.

TCRbeta CDR3 regions were amplified from genomic DNA by means of the immunoSEQ Assay, a bias-controlled multiplex PCR. As for how the authors treated the data: Within the assay, amplification of reference gene primers was used to estimate how many nucleated cells each sample contained. To quantify the absolute abundance of each unique TCRbeta CDR3 rearrangement, sequence reads were collapsed and filtered. For each sample, productive Simpson clonality was calculated as the square root of Simpson's diversity index across productive rearrangements. TCRdb obtained this table from immuneACCESS and retained in-frame rearrangements with V and J assigned. These tables miss some clones; where compared with another copy, unresolved V genes account for less than half of the shortfall, and the remainder is unexplained. V and J calls and clone size are as listed in that table; D and trimming were resolved from the DNA. In this sample the table shows about 170,000 clones, around 93% of which occur a single time. About 5% of the sample rests with the top ten.

The collaborating institutions used their own protocols to collect whole blood in K2EDTA tubes. For TCRbeta analysis, collaborators shipped samples as frozen whole blood, isolated PBMCs, or DNA extracted from either of those sample types. The sequenced sample consisted of peripheral blood. The receptor was derived from a woman between 45 and 65 years old with acute or convalescent COVID-19.

The DNA sequence follows: TGTGCCAGGGACACCCCAAACTATGGCTACACCTTC. The translation is CARDTPNYGYTF. Rearrangement joined TRBV2 to TRBJ1-2; a weak D assignment points to TRBD1 (5 bases agree). Via the germline V gene, CDR1 is SNHLY and CDR2 FYNNEI. V loses 9 bases, J loses 2 bases, and the germline ends lie 10 bases apart. The CDR3 starts with the cysteine, ends with the phenylalanine, and has 12 residues. The CDR3 DNA has 36 bases and is translated from base 1.